The next 29 T cell receptor beta chains were all read from a single sample in a study of radiation and T cells in renal cell carcinoma (dated by TCRdb to 2018 to 2020). Library construction relied on the immunoSEQ multiplex PCR assay. TCRdb re-hosts the immuneACCESS table, in-frame sequences only. Its copies lack some clones; in the studies checked, an unresolved V gene accounts for under half of them, and the cause for the rest is not known. In this sample the table shows 25,000 to 30,000 clones, roughly 80% of which occur a single time. The ten largest clones add up to 25% to 40% of the sample. The meaning of the sample's time point label: blood 2 weeks post-SBRT. What the treatment or condition label conveys for this sample: 15 Gy SBRT to primary tumor, nephrectomy 4 weeks later. The specimen was blood, collected from a patient whose treatment included radiotherapy and nephrectomy. The receptors derive from a man in his sixties with renal cell carcinoma.

This rearrangement joins TRBV7-2 to TRBJ2-1; D gene unclear. V lost 1 base and J 7 bases, leaving 8 bases between the germline ends. The length of the CDR3 is 13 residues. Germline CDR1 reads SGHTA; CDR2 reads FQGNSA. DNA of the CDR3: TGTGCCAGCAGCTTAGTCGAACGGAATGAGCAGTTCTTC. Encoded protein: CASSLVERNEQFF.

The J gene is TRBJ1-1, the V gene TRBV5-1; D gene uncertain. V was trimmed by 0 bases and J by 2 bases, leaving 14 bases between them. The CDR3 totals 16 residues. The germline V gene has CDR1 SGHRS and CDR2 YFSETQ. Here the CDR3 reads CASSLGGAVSNTEAFF. As DNA, the CDR3 is TGCGCCAGCAGCTTGGGGGGAGCCGTCTCAAACACTGAAGCTTTCTTT. Based on the CDR3 plus reference TRBV5-1 and TRBJ1-1, the full variable domain is KAGVTQTPRYLIKTRGQQVTLSCSPISGHRSVSWYQQTPGQGLQFLFEYFSETQRNKGNFPGRFSGRQFSNSRSEMNVSTLELGDSALYLCASSLGGAVSNTEAFFGQGTRLTVV.

The DNA for the CDR3 is TGTGCCAGCAGCTTATTGCTTCTAGCGGGAGGTGGGACCCAGTACTTC. Amino acids: CASSLLLLAGGGTQYF. The V gene is TRBV7-2, the J gene TRBJ2-5; TRBD2 matches at 11 bases. The junction had 9 bases not matched to a gene; V was cut back by 2 bases and J by 7 bases. The CDR3 runs 16 residues. CDR1 and CDR2 (germline): SGHTA, FQGNSA.

The chain has TRBV5-1 and TRBJ2-3, with 8 nucleotides matching TRBD2. Germline CDR1 SGHRS, CDR2 YFSETQ. After removal of 4 bases from V and 0 bases from J, the junction contained 13 bases not matched to a gene. The CDR3 consists of 18 residues. CDR3 nucleotides: TGCGCCAGCAGCGCATTAACTAGCGGAGCCGCTAGCACAGATACGCAGTATTTT. Translated: CASSALTSGAASTDTQYF.

The chain combines TRBV5-1 with TRBJ2-7, with D maybe TRBD1 (6 bases). Germline V CDR1 and CDR2: SGHRS, YFSETQ. The CDR3 totals 14 residues. Trimming removed 0 bases at V and 4 bases at J, with 11 bases between. CDR3 sequence reads: CASSLGDTLYEQYF. CDR3 nucleotides: TGCGCCAGCAGCTTGGGGGACACACTGTACGAGCAGTACTTC.

This sequence joins TRBV10-1 and TRBJ2-1; TRBD2 matches 12 bases. Germline V CDR1 and CDR2: WNHNN, SYGVQD (reference sequence). The CDR3 contains 14 residues. The V and J ends lost 6 bases and 8 bases, in that order; junction bases with no gene match: 5. CDR3 loop: CASRTSGSEDEQFF. CDR3 nucleotide sequence: TGCGCCAGCAGGACTAGCGGGAGTGAGGATGAGCAGTTCTTC.

This sequence joins TRBV18 and TRBJ2-7; D unresolved. The CDR3 is 14 amino acids. V was pared by 4 bases and J by 3 bases, with 13 bases between. Germline V gene sequence: CDR1 KGHSH, CDR2 LQKENI. CDR3 DNA: TGTGCCAGCTCACACACCGGCTACGGCTACGAGCAGTACTTC. It codes for CASSHTGYGYEQYF.

The gene calls are TRBV11-2 and TRBJ2-3; D ambiguous. The germline V gene encodes CDR1 SGHAT and CDR2 FQNNGV. The V end lost 1 base, the J end lost 4 bases, and 3 bases lay between the germline ends. This CDR3 has 12 residues. The CDR3 here is CASSLGADTQYF. DNA for the CDR3: TGTGCCAGCAGCTTAGGAGCAGATACGCAGTATTTT.

The V gene is TRBV7-6, the J gene TRBJ1-1; no firm D call. The germline gives CDR1 SGHVS, CDR2 FNYEAQ. CDR3 length: 15 amino acids. V was pared by 0 bases and J by 2 bases, with 10 bases between. CDR3 bases: TGTGCCAGCAGCTTAGCGCCCAGGCCAAACACTGAAGCTTTCTTT. This sequence encodes CASSLAPRPNTEAFF.

V usage is TRBV11-2 and J usage is TRBJ2-7; TRBD2 might be the D (5 bases). Per the germline V gene, CDR1 is SGHAT and CDR2 is FQNNGV. The CDR3 runs 16 residues. V lost 2 bases and J 5 bases, leaving 19 bases between the germline ends. CDR3 sequence: CASSLMRGGVADEQYF. The CDR3 DNA sequence: TGTGCCAGCAGCTTAATGCGAGGAGGAGTGGCGGACGAGCAGTACTTC.

The chain has TRBV4-2 and TRBJ2-7; 8 positions agree with TRBD2. This CDR3 has 15 residues. Germline loops: CDR1 LGHNA, CDR2 YNFKEQ. After removal of 1 base from V and 0 bases from J, the junction contained 2 bases not matched to a gene. CDR3 sequence (DNA): TGTGCCAGCAGCCAAGCCAGCGGGAGCTCCTACGAGCAGTACTTC. This gives the protein CASSQASGSSYEQYF.

The J gene is TRBJ2-7, the V gene TRBV2, with D uncertain. This CDR3 comprises 12 residues. CDR1 and CDR2 from the germline V gene are SNHLY and FYNNEI. V was clipped by 6 bases and J by 1 base, with 7 bases between them. The CDR3 spells CASSDWSYEQYF. The CDR3 region has the DNA TGTGCCAGCAGCGACTGGTCCTACGAGCAGTACTTC. The whole variable domain, filled in from reference TRBV2 and TRBJ2-7, reads EPEVTQTPSHQVTQMGQEVILRCVPISNHLYFYWYRQILGQKVEFLVSFYNNEISEKSEIFDDQFSVERPDGSNFTLKIRSTKLEDSAMYFCASSDWSYEQYFGPGTRLTVT.

This sequence joins TRBV5-6 and TRBJ1-6; D possibly corresponds to TRBD1 (5 bases). The germline V gene has CDR1 SGHDT and CDR2 YYEEEE. Trimming cost V 0 bases and J 8 bases, with 12 bases left between them. The length of the CDR3 is 15 residues. The CDR3 is CASSLGGGPDSPLHF. The DNA of the CDR3 is TGTGCCAGCAGCTTGGGCGGGGGTCCGGATTCACCCCTCCACTTT.

The gene calls are TRBV5-4 and TRBJ2-5; a possible D gene is TRBD1 (6 bases). Germline V gives CDR1 SGHNT, CDR2 YYREEE (reference sequence). The length of the CDR3 is 13 residues. Trimming removed 4 bases at V and 5 bases at J, with 12 bases between. This chain's CDR3 is CASSKTGIETQYF. The CDR3 region has the DNA TGTGCCAGCAGCAAAACAGGGATTGAGACCCAGTACTTC.

Regarding this clone: This CDR3 is missing its conserved last phenylalanine or tryptophan, likely due to a read error. V gene TRBV6-1 combines with J gene TRBJ2-7; 8 bases agree with TRBD2. The CDR3 consists of 12 residues. V lost 4 bases to trimming and J lost 4 bases; unmatched junction nucleotides: 0. Germline CDR1 MNHNS, CDR2 SASEGT. This CDR3 reads CASSVAGYEQYL. The DNA for the CDR3 is TGTGCCAGCAGTGTAGCGGGATACGAGCAGTACCTC.

V is TRBV7-6 and J is TRBJ2-2; tentatively, D is TRBD2 (5 bases). Trimming took 5 bases from V and 0 from J, leaving 10 bases between them. This CDR3 contains 15 residues. Germline V gene sequence: CDR1 SGHVS, CDR2 FNYEAQ. The CDR3 DNA sequence: TGTGCCAGCAGCACTAGGCCAGCGAACACCGGGGAGCTGTTTTTT. Its protein is CASSTRPANTGELFF.

The rearrangement links TRBV4-1 to TRBJ2-1; possibly TRBD2 for D (5 bases). Germline-derived CDR1 and CDR2 are MGHRA and YSYEKL. V shed 4 bases and J shed 3 bases, with 16 bases lying between them. This CDR3 region has 16 residues. In DNA, the CDR3 is TGCGCCAGCAGCCCTAAGAGGGCCCTGGACTACAATGAGCAGTTCTTC. As protein: CASSPKRALDYNEQFF.

The J gene is TRBJ1-1, the V gene TRBV18; 8 bases agree with TRBD1. The germline V gene has CDR1 KGHSH and CDR2 LQKENI. With 3 bases clipped from V and 1 base from J, the junction kept 7 bases outside the gene matches. The CDR3 totals 16 residues. The DNA for the CDR3 is TGTGCCAGCTCACCGGGGTGGACAGGGAAGAACACTGAAGCTTTCTTT. It codes for CASSPGWTGKNTEAFF. The complete variable domain, with remaining parts taken from reference TRBV18 and TRBJ1-1, reads NAGVMQNPRHLVRRRGQEARLRCSPMKGHSHVYWYRQLPEEGLKFMVYLQKENIIDESGMPKERFSAEFPKEGPSILRIQQVVRGDSAAYFCASSPGWTGKNTEAFFGQGTRLTVV.

V and J are TRBV10-2 and TRBJ2-2; D gene uncertain. Germline loops: CDR1 WSHSY, CDR2 SAAADI. V was shortened by 5 bases and J by 7 bases, with 11 bases between the two germline ends. CDR3 size: 13 residues. CDR3 DNA sequence: TGCGCCAGCAGTAACAGCGTAGTCGGGGAGCTGTTTTTT. Its translation: CASSNSVVGELFF.

The rearrangement uses TRBV2 and TRBJ2-1, with no clear D. There are 11 residues in the CDR3. The V end was cut by 3 bases, the J end by 3 bases, with 0 bases between. The V gene's germline CDR1 is SNHLY and CDR2 FYNNEI. The CDR3, as DNA: TGTGCCAGCAGTGACTACAATGAGCAGTTCTTC. The encoded protein is CASSDYNEQFF.

The genes are TRBV9 and TRBJ2-1; the D gene could be TRBD1 or TRBD2 (5 bases each). The germline CDR1 and CDR2 sequences are SGDLS and YYNGEE. The length of the CDR3 is 15 residues. V lost 4 bases to trimming and J lost 10 bases, with 21 bases between them. CDR3 region: CASSPGTRSGREQFF. CDR3 bases: TGTGCCAGCAGCCCCGGGACCCGATCCGGTCGGGAGCAGTTCTTC.

The sample holds a few counts of this clone. This chain connects TRBV7-2 to TRBJ2-7; D gene ambiguous. CDR3 length: 12 amino acids. Germline V gene lookup returns CDR1 SGHTA and CDR2 FQGNSA. V was clipped by 1 base and J by 5 bases, with 6 bases between them. The CDR3 here is CASSLVWNEQYF. The CDR3 bases are TGTGCCAGCAGCTTAGTGTGGAACGAGCAGTACTTC.

The genes are TRBV18 and TRBJ2-1; possibly TRBD1 for D (6 bases). CDR1 is KGHSH, CDR2 LQKENI, per germline. V was shortened by 2 bases and J by 7 bases, with 9 bases between the two germline ends. This CDR3 is built from 13 residues. The CDR3 loop is CASSPTGFNEQFF. The CDR3 DNA is TGTGCCAGCTCACCAACAGGGTTTAATGAGCAGTTCTTC.

V is TRBV5-1 and J is TRBJ2-7, with 8 positions matching TRBD1. V shed 4 bases and J 0 bases; nucleotides not matched to a gene: 6. The CDR3 runs 15 residues. Germline V gene lookup returns CDR1 SGHRS and CDR2 YFSETQ. This chain's CDR3 is CASSGRDRSSYEQYF. CDR3 nucleotides: TGCGCCAGCAGCGGACGGGACAGGAGCTCCTACGAGCAGTACTTC.

This clone was observed once. The V and J genes are TRBV4-3 and TRBJ1-1; the D gene is possibly TRBD1 (5 bases). In germline, CDR1 is LGHNA, CDR2 YSLEER. The CDR3 is made up of 17 amino acids. Trimming pared 3 bases from V and 1 base from J, leaving 18 bases between. CDR3 residues: CASSHEGSYGTNTEAFF. DNA of the CDR3: TGCGCCAGCAGCCATGAGGGCAGTTATGGGACGAACACTGAAGCTTTCTTT.

The chain employs TRBV18 and TRBJ2-7, with TRBD2 matching over 13 bases. Looked up from germline, CDR1 is KGHSH and CDR2 is LQKENI. The J segment lost 0 bases and the V segment lost 8 bases, leaving 10 bases of the junction unmatched. The CDR3 extends over 17 amino acids. The CDR3: CASRTSGLAGDSYEQYF. The CDR3 coding sequence is TGTGCCAGCCGAACGTCCGGACTAGCGGGAGACTCCTACGAGCAGTACTTC.

CDR3 protein: CASSYQGANTEAFF. CDR3 in DNA: TGTGCCAGCAGTTACCAGGGGGCAAACACTGAAGCTTTCTTT. The chain has TRBV6-5 and TRBJ1-1; TRBD1 matches at 8 bases. The ends lost 2 bases at V and 2 bases at J; junction bases unmatched: 1. The germline V gene encodes CDR1 MNHEY and CDR2 SVGAGI. The CDR3 length is 14 residues.

V and J are TRBV2 and TRBJ2-2; no firm D call. CDR3 size: 12 residues. In germline, CDR1 is SNHLY, CDR2 FYNNEI. Trimming pared 10 bases from V and 1 base from J, leaving 7 bases between. The CDR3 is CATTQNTGELFF. CDR3 DNA sequence: TGTGCCACCACACAGAACACCGGGGAGCTGTTTTTT.

The chain recombines TRBV7-2 with TRBJ2-7, with 10 bases that match TRBD1. The V gene end was trimmed by 6 bases and the J gene end by 0 bases; junction bases not matched to a gene: 5. Germline loops: CDR1 SGHTA, CDR2 FQGNSA. The CDR3 totals 15 residues. The CDR3 here is CASRGRDRGSYEQYF. CDR3 bases: TGTGCCAGCAGGGGCCGGGACAGGGGCTCCTACGAGCAGTACTTC.